Following are 14 T cell receptor beta chains from one sample sequenced in a study of blood T cell repertoires in COVID-19. Data came from immunoSEQ multiplex PCR; TCRdb stores just in-frame clones and leaves some out. The repertoire consists of 30,000 to 40,000 clones, with around 89% occurring once and the leading ten covering around 25%. The source material was peripheral blood. Source of these receptors: a man between 60 and 75 years old with active or convalescent COVID-19.

The V and J genes are TRBV7-9 and TRBJ1-5; a weak D match, TRBD1 (6 bases). Germline assignment: CDR1 SEHNR and CDR2 FQNEAQ (reference sequence). Trimming took off 3 bases at V and 3 bases at J, with 9 bases between the two ends. This CDR3 has 14 amino acids. DNA for the CDR3: TGTGCCAGCAGCTTGACAGGAGACAATCAGCCCCAGCATTTT. Translating gives CASSLTGDNQPQHF.

This clone was seen once. V usage is TRBV10-3 and J usage is TRBJ2-1; the match to TRBD2 covers 16 bases. The germline CDR1 and CDR2 sequences are ENHRY and SYGVKD. With V trimmed by 8 bases and J by 6 bases, 7 bases remained unmatched. This CDR3 comprises 16 residues. As DNA, the CDR3 is TGTGCCATCGCTGGGACTAGCGGGAGGGGCCGCAATGAGCAGTTCTTC. Its translation is CAIAGTSGRGRNEQFF.

The genes are TRBV7-2 and TRBJ2-3, with unresolved D. CDR3 length: 13 residues. With 2 bases removed from V and 3 bases from J, the gap between germline ends came to 6 bases. Looked up from germline, CDR1 is SGHTA and CDR2 is FQGNSA. CDR3 DNA: TGTGCCAGCAGCTTACTCGGGACAGATACGCAGTATTTT. Translated: CASSLLGTDTQYF.

The chain uses TRBV10-3 and TRBJ1-1; 9 positions agree with TRBD1. Germline V gives CDR1 ENHRY, CDR2 SYGVKD. The CDR3 is 14 amino acids. V gave up 6 bases and J gave up 10 bases; unmatched junction bases: 12. CDR3 nucleotide sequence: TGTGCCATCAGCGGGACAGGGTTTGGTGGTGGAGCTTTCTTT. Protein sequence: CAISGTGFGGGAFF.

The chain links TRBV7-9 to TRBJ2-7; a possible D gene is TRBD1 (6 bases). The CDR3 covers 12 residues. V was shortened by 5 bases and J by 5 bases, with 10 bases between the two germline ends. Germline assignment: CDR1 SEHNR and CDR2 FQNEAQ (reference sequence). The CDR3 sequence is CASSPGVHEQYF. The DNA of the CDR3 is TGTGCCAGCAGCCCAGGGGTGCACGAGCAGTACTTC.

The rearrangement links TRBV5-4 to TRBJ2-5; TRBD2 agrees at 9 bases. The CDR3 loop spans 16 amino acids. The V segment lost 4 bases and the J segment 1 base; nucleotides outside the gene matches: 8. The germline CDR1 and CDR2 sequences are SGHNT and YYREEE (reference sequence). The CDR3 coding sequence is TGTGCCAGCAGCCCAAGAACTAGCGGGCGCCAAGAGACCCAGTACTTC. Residues: CASSPRTSGRQETQYF.

The J gene is TRBJ2-7, the V gene TRBV6-5; 9 positions agree with TRBD2. Germline V lookup: CDR1 MNHEY, CDR2 SVGAGI. V trimming: 6 bases; J trimming: 3 bases; junction bases outside the gene matches: 9. The CDR3 covers 15 residues. The CDR3 here is CASSSPRSGSYEQYF. In DNA, the CDR3 is TGTGCCAGCAGCTCACCCCGTAGCGGGAGCTACGAGCAGTACTTC.

V is TRBV6-5 and J is TRBJ2-7, with 9 bases lining up with TRBD2. CDR1 MNHEY and CDR2 SVGAGI come from the germline V gene. Germline trimming cut 5 bases from V and 5 bases from J; bases unmatched to any gene: 4. The CDR3 length is 13 residues. The CDR3 reads CASSPRLADEQYF. DNA for the CDR3: TGTGCCAGCAGTCCTAGACTAGCGGACGAGCAGTACTTC.

The J gene is TRBJ2-7, the V gene TRBV7-2; perhaps TRBD1 as D (5 bases). Looked up from germline, CDR1 is SGHTA and CDR2 is FQGNSA. CDR3 length: 14 amino acids. The V end was cut by 1 base, the J end by 0 bases, with 7 bases between. The CDR3 DNA is TGTGCCAGCAGCTTAGACAGGTTCTCCTACGAGCAGTACTTC. Its protein is CASSLDRFSYEQYF.

CDR3 bases: TGTGCCACCAGCAGAGGACAGGGGACGGAGACCCAGTACTTC. It yields the protein CATSRGQGTETQYF. The J gene is TRBJ2-5, the V gene TRBV15, with TRBD1 matching 8 bases. CDR3 length equals 14 residues. CDR1 and CDR2 from the germline V gene are LNHNV and YYDKDF (reference sequence). Trimming at V came to 1 base and at J to 5 bases, leaving 3 bases not matched to a gene.

This rearrangement joins TRBV27 to TRBJ2-1, with D perhaps matching TRBD2 (6 bases). This CDR3 comprises 14 residues. Per germline, CDR1 MNHEY and CDR2 SMNVEV (reference sequence). Trimming took off 6 bases at V and 6 bases at J, with 15 bases between the two ends. The CDR3 sequence is CASRPLGGGNEQFF. For the CDR3, the DNA is TGTGCCAGCAGGCCATTGGGGGGAGGCAATGAGCAGTTCTTC.

This chain joins TRBV28 and TRBJ2-7; 8 bases line up with TRBD2. After removal of 2 bases from V and 6 bases from J, the junction contained 9 bases not matched to a gene. This CDR3 is built from 15 residues. Germline values: CDR1 MDHEN, CDR2 SYDVKM. The CDR3 is CASSLLLAVLGEQYF. The CDR3 bases are TGTGCCAGCAGTTTACTACTAGCGGTGCTCGGCGAGCAGTACTTC. Full variable domain (remainder filled in from reference TRBV28 and TRBJ2-7): DVKVTQSSRYLVKRTGEKVFLECVQDMDHENMFWYRQDPGLGLRLIYFSYDVKMKEKGDIPEGYSVSREKKERFSLILESASTNQTSMYLCASSLLLAVLGEQYFGPGTRLTVT.

V and J are TRBV27 and TRBJ2-7; 8 positions match TRBD2. The CDR3 is 16 residues long. Per germline, CDR1 MNHEY and CDR2 SMNVEV (reference sequence). J lost 4 bases, V lost 5 bases, and 13 bases had no gene match. The CDR3 DNA sequence: TGTGCCAGCAGTCTCCGAGAGGCGGGGGGCAGGTACGAGCAGTACTTC. Translated: CASSLREAGGRYEQYF.

The rearrangement joins TRBV6-5 to TRBJ2-7; tentative D call: TRBD2 (6 bases). Trimming removed 0 bases from V and 1 base from J, with 7 bases in between. CDR1 is MNHEY, CDR2 SVGAGI, per germline. The CDR3 is 14 amino acids. CDR3 protein: CASSYSGGSYEQYF. The CDR3 coding sequence is TGTGCCAGCAGTTACTCCGGGGGTTCCTACGAGCAGTACTTC.